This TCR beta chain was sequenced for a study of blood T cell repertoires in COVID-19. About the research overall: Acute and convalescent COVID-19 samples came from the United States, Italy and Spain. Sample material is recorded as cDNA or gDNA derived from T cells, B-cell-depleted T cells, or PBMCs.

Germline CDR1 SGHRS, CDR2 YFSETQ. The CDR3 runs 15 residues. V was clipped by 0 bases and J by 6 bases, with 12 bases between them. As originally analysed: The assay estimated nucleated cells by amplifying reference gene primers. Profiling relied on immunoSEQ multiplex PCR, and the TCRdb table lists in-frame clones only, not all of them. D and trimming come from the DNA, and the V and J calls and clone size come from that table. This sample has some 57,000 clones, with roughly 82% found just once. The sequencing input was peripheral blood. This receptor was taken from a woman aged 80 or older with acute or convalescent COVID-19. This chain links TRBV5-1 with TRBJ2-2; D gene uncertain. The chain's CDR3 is CASSLALPVAGELFF. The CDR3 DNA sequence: TGCGCCAGCAGCTTGGCGCTTCCGGTCGCCGGGGAGCTGTTTTTT. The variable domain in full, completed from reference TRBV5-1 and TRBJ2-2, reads KAGVTQTPRYLIKTRGQQVTLSCSPISGHRSVSWYQQTPGQGLQFLFEYFSETQRNKGNFPGRFSGRQFSNSRSEMNVSTLELGDSALYLCASSLALPVAGELFFGEGSRLTVL.